One T cell receptor beta chain is described in this entry. Its specificity is not known. The data were obtained in a study of T-cell memory formation after mild COVID-19. Study-level results: Researchers report contracting CD4+ clones mostly in CM and EM, with CD8+ clones in EMRA. Memory from before infection featured some responding clones, which suggests cross-reactive memory joined.

TCRdb reanalysed the 5' RACE reads using MiXCR and keeps one entry per CDR3 protein. The sample has approximately 450,000 distinct CDR3 sequences, 15% to 20% seen once. The CDR3 is 13 amino acids. Germline loops: CDR1 SQVTM, CDR2 ANQGSEA. V lost 7 bases to trimming and J lost 2 bases, with 14 bases between them. V usage is TRBV29-1 and J usage is TRBJ1-2; tentatively, D is TRBD1 (6 bases). Sequencing was done on a sample of PBMCs or a T cell subset sorted from them (not recorded which). The TCR originated in an adult woman who had mild COVID-19 (a few samples of this study predate the infection). Cell type and time point are not known. CDR3 loop: CSAPEGENYGYTF. DNA of the CDR3: TGCAGCGCCCCCGAGGGGGAGAACTATGGCTACACCTTC.